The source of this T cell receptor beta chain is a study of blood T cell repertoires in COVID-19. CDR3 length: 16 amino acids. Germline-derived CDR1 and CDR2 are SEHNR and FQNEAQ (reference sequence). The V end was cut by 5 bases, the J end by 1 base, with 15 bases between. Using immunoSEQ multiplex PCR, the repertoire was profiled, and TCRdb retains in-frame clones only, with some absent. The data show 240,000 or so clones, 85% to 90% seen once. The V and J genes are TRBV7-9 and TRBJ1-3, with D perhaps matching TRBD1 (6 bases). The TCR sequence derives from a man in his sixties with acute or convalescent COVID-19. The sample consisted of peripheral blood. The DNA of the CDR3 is TGTGCCAGCAGCCCTAGTGGGGGCGCATCTGGAAACACCATATATTTT. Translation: CASSPSGGASGNTIYF.